This entry is about one T cell receptor beta chain. No antigen is known for it. The data derive from a study of T cell repertoires in cytomegalovirus infection. Study-level results: Carriers of CMV and the relevant HLA type were discriminated by public TCR beta frequency.

TCRdb analysed the reads with MiXCR anew, one entry per CDR3 protein. This table has about 900,000 distinct CDR3 sequences, 30% to 40% appearing once. V lost 8 bases, J lost 3 bases, and 5 bases lay in between. The CDR3 has 12 residues. V and J are TRBV12-3 or TRBV12-4 and TRBJ2-6; no clear D. Sequencing used cultured CD8+ T cells from PBMCs, obtained from culture after CMV antigen stimulation. The receptor comes from a human donor in good health (CMV status not recorded). Some clones in this sample may be carry-over from other donors' samples. The CDR3, as DNA: TGTGCCAGCGTACTTGGGGCCAACGTCCTGACTTTC. Amino acid sequence: CASVLGANVLTF.